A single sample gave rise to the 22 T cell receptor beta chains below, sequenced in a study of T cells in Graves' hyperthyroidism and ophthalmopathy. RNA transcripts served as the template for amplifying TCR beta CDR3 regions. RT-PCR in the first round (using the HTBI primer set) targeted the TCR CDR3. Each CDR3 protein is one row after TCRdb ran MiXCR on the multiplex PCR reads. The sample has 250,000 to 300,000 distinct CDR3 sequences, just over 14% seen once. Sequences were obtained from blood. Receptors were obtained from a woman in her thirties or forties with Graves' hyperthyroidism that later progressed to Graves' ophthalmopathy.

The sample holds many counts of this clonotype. CDR3 residues: CASSPSVGATEAFF. CDR3 nucleotides: TGTGCCAGCAGTCCCTCTGTAGGGGCCACTGAAGCTTTCTTT. The chain carries TRBV27 and TRBJ1-1; tentatively, D is TRBD1 (5 bases). The V gene's germline CDR1 is MNHEY and CDR2 SMNVEV (reference sequence). This CDR3 has 14 residues. V lost 5 bases to trimming and J lost 4 bases, with 14 bases between them.

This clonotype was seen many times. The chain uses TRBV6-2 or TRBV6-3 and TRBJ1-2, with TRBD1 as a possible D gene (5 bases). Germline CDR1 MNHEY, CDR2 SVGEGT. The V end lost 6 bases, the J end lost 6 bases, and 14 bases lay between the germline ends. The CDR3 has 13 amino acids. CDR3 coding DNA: TGTGCCAGCAGCAGGCGGGACTCCCATGGCTACACCTTC. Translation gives CASSRRDSHGYTF.

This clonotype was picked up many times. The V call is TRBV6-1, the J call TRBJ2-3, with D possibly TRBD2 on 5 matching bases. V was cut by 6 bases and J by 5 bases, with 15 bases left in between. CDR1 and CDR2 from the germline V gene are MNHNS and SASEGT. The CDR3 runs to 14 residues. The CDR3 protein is CASRPSRGRDTQYF. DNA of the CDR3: TGTGCCAGCAGGCCCTCCCGCGGGCGAGATACGCAGTATTTT.

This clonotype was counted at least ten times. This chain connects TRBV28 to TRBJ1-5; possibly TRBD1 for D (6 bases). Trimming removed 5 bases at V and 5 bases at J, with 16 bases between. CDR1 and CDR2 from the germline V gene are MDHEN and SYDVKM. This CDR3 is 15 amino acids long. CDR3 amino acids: CASSLTGHVDQPQHF. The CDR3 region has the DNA TGTGCCAGCAGTCTTACAGGGCATGTCGATCAGCCCCAGCATTTT.

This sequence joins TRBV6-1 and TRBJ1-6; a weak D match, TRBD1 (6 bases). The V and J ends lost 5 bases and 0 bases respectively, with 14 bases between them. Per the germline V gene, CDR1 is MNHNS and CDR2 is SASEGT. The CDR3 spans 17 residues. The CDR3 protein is CASSLDSSSSYNSPLHF. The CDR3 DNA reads TGTGCCAGCAGTCTGGACAGTTCCAGCTCCTATAATTCACCCCTCCACTTT.

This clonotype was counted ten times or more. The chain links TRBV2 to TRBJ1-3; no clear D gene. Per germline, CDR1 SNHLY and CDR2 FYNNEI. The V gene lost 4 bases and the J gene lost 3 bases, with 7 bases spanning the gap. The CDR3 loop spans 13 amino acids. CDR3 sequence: CASSAGFGNTIYF. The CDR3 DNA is TGTGCCAGCAGTGCTGGGTTTGGAAACACCATATATTTT.

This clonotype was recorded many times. The CDR3 DNA is TGCAGTGCTAGAGGAGGGGAGAATCAGCCCCAGCATTTT. This gives the protein CSARGGENQPQHF. This rearrangement joins TRBV20-1 to TRBJ1-5; D may be TRBD1 (5 bases). This CDR3 has 13 residues. CDR1 is DFQATT, CDR2 SNEGSKA, per germline (reference sequence). Trimming took off 1 base at V and 4 bases at J, with 8 bases between the two ends.

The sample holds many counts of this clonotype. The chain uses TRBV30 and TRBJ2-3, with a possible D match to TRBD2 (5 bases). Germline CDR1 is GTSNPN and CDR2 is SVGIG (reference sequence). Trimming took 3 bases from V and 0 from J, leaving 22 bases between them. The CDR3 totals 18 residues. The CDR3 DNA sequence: TGTGCCTGGAGACTGCCTCTAGGTAGCGCAACTAGCACAGATACGCAGTATTTT. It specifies CAWRLPLGSATSTDTQYF.

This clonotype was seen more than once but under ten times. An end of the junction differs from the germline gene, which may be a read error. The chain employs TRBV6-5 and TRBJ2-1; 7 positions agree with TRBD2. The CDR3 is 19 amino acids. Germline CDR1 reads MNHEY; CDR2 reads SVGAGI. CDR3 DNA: TGTGCCAGCAGTTTCACCTCTCCGGGCGGGAGAATCACCGTGAATGAGCAGCTCTTC. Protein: CASSFTSPGGRITVNEQLF.

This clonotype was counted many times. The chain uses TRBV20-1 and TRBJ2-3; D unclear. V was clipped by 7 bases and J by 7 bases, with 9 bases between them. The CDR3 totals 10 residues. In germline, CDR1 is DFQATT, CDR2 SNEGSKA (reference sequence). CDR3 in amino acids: CSGWAHTQYF. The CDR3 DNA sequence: TGCAGTGGGTGGGCCCATACGCAGTATTTT.

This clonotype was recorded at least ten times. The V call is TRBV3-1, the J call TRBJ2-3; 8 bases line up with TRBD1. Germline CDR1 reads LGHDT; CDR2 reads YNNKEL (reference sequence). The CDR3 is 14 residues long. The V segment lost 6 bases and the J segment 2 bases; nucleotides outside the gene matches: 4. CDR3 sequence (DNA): TGTGCCAGCAGAAGGACAGGGTCCACAGATACGCAGTATTTT. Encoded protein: CASRRTGSTDTQYF.

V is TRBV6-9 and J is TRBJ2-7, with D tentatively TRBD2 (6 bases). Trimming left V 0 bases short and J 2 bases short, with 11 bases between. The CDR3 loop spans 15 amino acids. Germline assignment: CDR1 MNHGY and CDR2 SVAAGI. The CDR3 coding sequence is TGTGCCAGCAGTTATTCAGGATTAGCGGCCTACGAGCAGTACTTC. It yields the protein CASSYSGLAAYEQYF.

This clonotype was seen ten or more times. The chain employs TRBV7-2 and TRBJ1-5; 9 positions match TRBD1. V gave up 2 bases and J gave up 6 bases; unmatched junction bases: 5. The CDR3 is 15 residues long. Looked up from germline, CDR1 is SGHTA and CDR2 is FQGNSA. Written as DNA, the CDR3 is TGTGCCAGCAGCTTATACAGGGGGCAAGGTCAGCCCCAGCATTTT. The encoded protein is CASSLYRGQGQPQHF.

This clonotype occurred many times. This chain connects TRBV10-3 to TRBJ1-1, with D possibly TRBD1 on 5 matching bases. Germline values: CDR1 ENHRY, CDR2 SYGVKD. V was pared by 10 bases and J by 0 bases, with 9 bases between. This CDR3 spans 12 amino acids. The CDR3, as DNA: TGTGCCACTGGGACGGTGAACACTGAAGCTTTCTTT. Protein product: CATGTVNTEAFF.

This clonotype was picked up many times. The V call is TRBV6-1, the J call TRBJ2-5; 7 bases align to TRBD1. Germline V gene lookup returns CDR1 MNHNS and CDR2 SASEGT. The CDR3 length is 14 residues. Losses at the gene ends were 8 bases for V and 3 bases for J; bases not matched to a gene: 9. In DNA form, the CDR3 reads TGTGCCAGCGGAAACCCTGGGACAGAAGAGACCCAGTACTTC. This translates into CASGNPGTEETQYF.

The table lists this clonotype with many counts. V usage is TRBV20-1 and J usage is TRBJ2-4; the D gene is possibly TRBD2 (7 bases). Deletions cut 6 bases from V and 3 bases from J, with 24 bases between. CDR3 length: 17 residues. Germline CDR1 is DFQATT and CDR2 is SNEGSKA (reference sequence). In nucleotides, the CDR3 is TGCAGTGCACACAGAGCGGTGGGGGGGCGGGACAAAAACATTCAGTACTTC. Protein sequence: CSAHRAVGGRDKNIQYF.

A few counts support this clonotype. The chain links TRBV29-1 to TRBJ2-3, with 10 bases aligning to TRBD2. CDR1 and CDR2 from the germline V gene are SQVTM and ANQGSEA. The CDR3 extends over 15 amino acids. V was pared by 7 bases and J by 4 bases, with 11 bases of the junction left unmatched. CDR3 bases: TGCAGCGGTACACCTAGCGGGAGTGAGCCAGATACGCAGTATTTT. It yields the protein CSGTPSGSEPDTQYF.

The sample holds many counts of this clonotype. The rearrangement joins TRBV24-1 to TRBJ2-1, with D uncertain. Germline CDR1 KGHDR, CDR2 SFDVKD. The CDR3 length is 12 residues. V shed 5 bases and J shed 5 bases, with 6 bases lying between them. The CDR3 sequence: CATSATNNEQFF. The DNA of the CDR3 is TGTGCCACCAGTGCTACTAACAATGAGCAGTTCTTC.

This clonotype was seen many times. CDR3 in amino acids: CASSFSTGTYEQYF. As DNA, the CDR3 is TGCGCCAGCAGCTTCTCGACAGGGACTTACGAGCAGTACTTC. The rearrangement joins TRBV5-1 to TRBJ2-7; maybe TRBD1 (7 bases). This CDR3 has 14 residues. Per germline, CDR1 SGHRS and CDR2 YFSETQ. Trimming removed 2 bases at V and 4 bases at J, with 13 bases between.

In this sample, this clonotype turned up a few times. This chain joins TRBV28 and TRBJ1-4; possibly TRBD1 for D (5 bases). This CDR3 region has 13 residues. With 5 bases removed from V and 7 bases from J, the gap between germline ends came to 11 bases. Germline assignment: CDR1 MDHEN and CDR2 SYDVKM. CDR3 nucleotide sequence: TGTGCCAGCAGTCACGCAGGGACTGAAAAACTGTTTTTT. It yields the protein CASSHAGTEKLFF.

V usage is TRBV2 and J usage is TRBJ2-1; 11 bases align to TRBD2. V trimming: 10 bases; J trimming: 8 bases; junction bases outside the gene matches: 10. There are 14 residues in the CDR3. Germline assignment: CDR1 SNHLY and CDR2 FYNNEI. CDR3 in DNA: TGTGCCATGGTAACTAGCGGGAGTTTAGATGAGCAGTTCTTC. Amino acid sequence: CAMVTSGSLDEQFF.

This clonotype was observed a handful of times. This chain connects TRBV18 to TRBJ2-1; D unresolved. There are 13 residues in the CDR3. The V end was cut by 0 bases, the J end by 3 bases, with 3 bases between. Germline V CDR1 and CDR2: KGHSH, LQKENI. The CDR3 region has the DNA TGTGCCAGCTCACCACCGGACTACAATGAGCAGTTCTTC. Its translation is CASSPPDYNEQFF.